Shown below are 18 T cell receptor beta chains from a single sample sequenced in a study of metastatic and nonmetastatic thyroid tumors. TCRdb reprocessed the PCR reads using MiXCR. The table records more than 40,000 clones, 25% to 35% of them present only once. Nobody among the patients had been given any treatment before thyroid surgery. Specimen: blood. The source of these receptors is a male donor with papillary thyroid cancer or a benign thyroid nodule (not recorded which). Some clones in this sample may be carry-over from other donors' samples.

V is TRBV6-2 or TRBV6-3 and J is TRBJ2-7; D ambiguous. Germline loops: CDR1 MNHEY, CDR2 SVGEGT. V dropped 6 bases and J dropped 7 bases, with 16 bases sitting between them. The CDR3 runs to 13 residues. In DNA, the CDR3 is TGTGCCAGCAGCCCAGGAGCCCCCCGGGAGCAGTACTTC. It is translated as CASSPGAPREQYF.

This clone was seen at least ten times. V gene TRBV19 combines with J gene TRBJ1-2, with 7 bases that match TRBD1. The trim removed 5 bases at V and 3 bases at J, leaving 3 bases unmatched. CDR3 length: 13 amino acids. From germline, CDR1 is LNHDA and CDR2 SQIVND (reference sequence). In DNA, the CDR3 is TGTGCCAGTAGTGCCGGGACAGACTATGGCTACACCTTC. It yields the protein CASSAGTDYGYTF. Filled out from reference TRBV19 and TRBJ1-2, the complete variable domain reads DGGITQSPKYLFRKEGQNVTLSCEQNLNHDAMYWYRQDPGQGLRLIYYSQIVNDFQKGDIAEGYSVSREKKESFPLTVTSAQKNPTAFYLCASSAGTDYGYTFGSGTRLTVV.

This clone came up a few times. The V call is TRBV25-1, the J call TRBJ2-7, with TRBD1 matching 9 bases. The V and J ends lost 4 bases and 4 bases, in that order; junction bases with no gene match: 17. CDR1 is MGHDK and CDR2 is SYGVNS in the germline V gene. This CDR3 has 18 amino acids. CDR3 nucleotides: TGTGCCAGCAGTGCCACCTACGGGACAGGGATAATCACTTACGAGCAGTACTTC. As protein: CASSATYGTGIITYEQYF.

The chain carries TRBV20-1 and TRBJ1-5; the D gene is possibly TRBD1 (5 bases). Between the trimmed V and J ends, which lost 2 bases and 6 bases, there was a span of 20 bases. This CDR3 is 16 amino acids long. Germline V gives CDR1 DFQATT, CDR2 SNEGSKA (reference sequence). The CDR3 loop reads CSARRGRDNRSQPQHF. DNA for the CDR3: TGCAGTGCTAGAAGGGGTCGAGACAATCGCAGTCAGCCCCAGCATTTT.

This clone came up a few times. The chain couples TRBV4-2 to TRBJ1-2; D not resolved. This CDR3 is built from 12 residues. Germline loops: CDR1 LGHNA, CDR2 YNFKEQ. V was trimmed by 6 bases and J by 3 bases, leaving 8 bases between them. The CDR3 coding sequence is TGTGCCAGCAGTCGCGACTACTATGGCTACACCTTC. Its protein product is CASSRDYYGYTF.

This clone was detected many times. The rearrangement uses TRBV29-1 and TRBJ2-1; D unresolved. The CDR3 length is 12 residues. V lost 7 bases and J 5 bases, leaving 12 bases between the germline ends. Germline V CDR1 and CDR2: SQVTM, ANQGSEA. The CDR3 DNA reads TGCAGCGCCGGAATTAGCCACAATGAGCAGTTCTTC. Protein product: CSAGISHNEQFF.

The CDR3 coding sequence is TGTGCCAGCATTTGGTCGGGGGGTAATAATTCACCCCTCCACTTT. Its translation is CASIWSGGNNSPLHF. The genes are TRBV28 and TRBJ1-6; maybe TRBD1 (5 bases). The V gene's germline CDR1 is MDHEN and CDR2 SYDVKM. The V end lost 7 bases, the J end lost 5 bases, and 15 bases lay between the germline ends. The CDR3 contains 15 residues.

The chain couples TRBV20-1 to TRBJ1-2; D gene ambiguous. The CDR3 is made up of 15 amino acids. In germline, CDR1 is DFQATT, CDR2 SNEGSKA (reference sequence). Trimming removed 5 bases at V and 7 bases at J, with 23 bases between. DNA of the CDR3: TGCAGTGCTGACTACTTAAGAACCCCCCACTCTGGCTACACCTTC. This encodes CSADYLRTPHSGYTF.

This clone was counted many times. The chain is built from TRBV6-6 and TRBJ2-2; D ambiguous. The V end was cut by 0 bases, the J end by 4 bases, with 15 bases between. Germline V gives CDR1 MNHNY, CDR2 SVGAGI (reference sequence). CDR3 size: 17 residues. The CDR3 sequence is CASSYSNRVGGTGELFF. DNA of the CDR3: TGTGCCAGCAGTTACTCGAATCGGGTGGGTGGCACCGGGGAGCTGTTTTTT.

The chain carries TRBV2 and TRBJ1-3; D gene ambiguous. This CDR3 contains 13 residues. Deletions cut 10 bases from V and 5 bases from J, with 15 bases between. CDR1 is SNHLY and CDR2 is FYNNEI in the germline V gene. The CDR3 DNA reads TGTGCCACCACTCTGGGTGCTAGAAACACCATATATTTT. It codes for CATTLGARNTIYF.

Many counts were recorded for this clone. V usage is TRBV5-1 and J usage is TRBJ2-1; 10 bases match TRBD2. The germline CDR1 and CDR2 sequences are SGHRS and YFSETQ. Trimming cost V 1 base and J 8 bases; bases outside gene matches: 6. This CDR3 region has 15 residues. The CDR3: CASSLNPSGSYEQFF. Here the CDR3 DNA reads TGCGCCAGCAGCTTGAATCCTAGCGGGAGCTATGAGCAGTTCTTC.

In regard to this clone: A read error is possible here, since a much larger clone lies one base away. The V call is TRBV7-9, the J call TRBJ1-1; 7 nucleotides align to TRBD1. Germline CDR1 SEHNR, CDR2 FQNEAQ (reference sequence). The CDR3 contains 13 residues. Unmatched junction bases numbered 13, after V lost 7 bases and J lost 11 bases. The CDR3 protein is CASILGTAPRAFF. For the CDR3, the DNA is TGTGCCAGCATCCTGGGGACAGCGCCGAGGGCTTTCTTT.

The chain is built from TRBV6-1 and TRBJ2-2; D ambiguous. The CDR3 runs to 16 residues. Germline V gene data show CDR1 as MNHNS and CDR2 as SASEGT. Deletions cut 4 bases from V and 4 bases from J, with 16 bases between. The CDR3 reads CASSAPTIPGTGELFF. As DNA, the CDR3 is TGTGCCAGCAGTGCCCCAACTATTCCGGGCACCGGGGAGCTGTTTTTT.

Many counts were recorded for this clone. A much larger clone lies a single base off, so this may be a read error. CDR3 residues: CASSDPSGGVAKNIQYF. The CDR3 DNA follows: TGCGCCAGCAGTGACCCATCCGGGGGGGTAGCCAAAAACATTCAGTACTTC. The chain joins TRBV10-2 to TRBJ2-4; 8 bases line up with TRBD2. The trim removed 3 bases at V and 0 bases at J, leaving 7 bases unmatched. The V gene's germline CDR1 is WSHSY and CDR2 SAAADI. There are 17 residues in the CDR3.

This clone was observed a handful of times. V is TRBV6-1 and J is TRBJ2-3, with D possibly being TRBD1 (5 bases). V dropped 6 bases and J dropped 1 base, with 14 bases sitting between them. Germline V gene data show CDR1 as MNHNS and CDR2 as SASEGT. The CDR3 runs 15 residues. CDR3 nucleotides: TGTGCCAGCAGACTGACTTGGGGCGGCACAGATACGCAGTATTTT. Its translation is CASRLTWGGTDTQYF.

The rearrangement links TRBV9 to TRBJ2-3; 9 bases map to TRBD2. Trimming at V came to 3 bases and at J to 7 bases, leaving 15 bases not matched to a gene. This CDR3 is 17 amino acids long. Germline CDR1 SGDLS, CDR2 YYNGEE. CDR3 in DNA: TGTGCCAGCAGCGACAGCCCCCTGCGGGAGGGCTCATATACGCAGTATTTT. This encodes CASSDSPLREGSYTQYF.

This clone has at least ten counts. The chain is built from TRBV29-1 and TRBJ2-7, with a tentative D call TRBD1 (6 bases). CDR3 length equals 14 residues. V lost 6 bases, J lost 2 bases, and 17 bases lay in between. The germline CDR1 and CDR2 sequences are SQVTM and ANQGSEA. This chain's CDR3 is CSVRFGTHAYEQYF. The CDR3 bases are TGCAGCGTGAGGTTCGGGACACATGCCTACGAGCAGTACTTC.

The chain employs TRBV20-1 and TRBJ1-5; D unresolved. Germline CDR1 and CDR2: DFQATT and SNEGSKA (reference sequence). The ends were cut back, 1 base at V and 0 bases at J, with 13 bases in the middle. The CDR3 contains 16 residues. CDR3 sequence reads: CSARAGISYSNQPQHF. The DNA for the CDR3 is TGCAGTGCTAGAGCCGGGATTTCGTATAGCAATCAGCCCCAGCATTTT.